This paragraph reports one T cell receptor (beta chain). The antigen remains unidentified. Stated time point: week 35, safety follow-up. Vaccine doses each comprised 300 ug of mutant IDH1 20-mer peptide, with topical imiquimod. New WHO grade 3 or 4 IDH1-mutant, ATRX-lost astrocytomas were present in all donors. This sample was taken from a study of a mutant IDH1 vaccine in newly diagnosed glioma. Study at large: Patients previously underwent radiotherapy, temozolomide, or both, and most underwent both. The timing of visit V12 was week 35, and that of visit V13 was week 47.

V was shortened by 7 bases and J by 6 bases, with 15 bases between the two germline ends. CDR3 size: 13 residues. Per the germline V gene, CDR1 is SNHLY and CDR2 is FYNNEI. Study outcomes and limitations: Top peripheral T cell clonotype shifts appeared unrelated to pseudoprogression.

The method was immunoSEQ multiplex PCR; TCRdb's version includes in-frame clones alone and lacks a portion of them. Of roughly 40,000 clones in the sample, 75% to 85% were seen once. The TCR sequence derives from a woman between 45 and 65 years old with glioma. The chain combines TRBV2 with TRBJ1-1; D is unresolved. Sequencing was performed on PBMCs, taken from a glioma patient whose treatment included an IDH1 peptide vaccine. The CDR3 DNA reads TGTGCCAGCACCGGAGACACACGACCTGAAGCTTTCTTT. Its translation is CASTGDTRPEAFF.